This TCR beta chain comes out of a study of identical twins. This clonotype turned up a few times. No antigen is known for it. The CDR3 sequence is 14 residues long. Germline assignment: CDR1 DFQATT and CDR2 SNEGSKA (reference sequence). V lost 4 bases to trimming and J lost 0 bases, with 10 bases between them. A universal primer binding site was introduced by template switching. The final cDNA contained unique molecular identifiers. TCRdb reprocessed the 5' RACE reads via MiXCR and lists one record per CDR3 protein. The repertoire consists of under 300,000 distinct CDR3 sequences, with approximately 8.3% occurring once and the leading ten covering less than 4%. Study findings and constraints: Insertions ran lower in abundant cord blood beta clonotypes, though not in memory repertoires.

This same sample was also taken into another study, of yellow fever vaccine responses in identical twins.

This rearrangement joins TRBV20-1 to TRBJ2-1, with D possibly TRBD2 on 5 matching bases. The sequenced material came from CD8+ T cells sorted from blood. The sequence was obtained from a young woman in good health. CDR3 coding DNA: TGCAGTGCTATGCGGGCTTACTCCTACAATGAGCAGTTCTTC. Its protein product is CSAMRAYSYNEQFF.